This T cell receptor (beta chain) originates from a study of T cells in Graves' hyperthyroidism and ophthalmopathy. CDR3 length equals 14 residues. V was trimmed by 6 bases and J by 0 bases, leaving 12 bases between them. Per germline, CDR1 MDHEN and CDR2 SYDVKM. Notes on this clonotype: A read error may be the cause here, since a much bigger clone is one base away.

Patients were excluded for uncontrolled infection, other autoimmune disease, pregnancy or lactation. Out of around 10 ml of fresh peripheral blood came the PBMCs. Amplified TCR beta CDR3 regions came from RNA transcripts. Initially, a first-round RT-PCR of the TCR CDR3 employed the HTBI primer set. TCRdb analysed the multiplex PCR reads with MiXCR anew, one entry per CDR3 protein. The table shows some 690,000 distinct CDR3 sequences, with around 16% occurring only once. Sequenced input: blood. This sequence originates from a man aged 50-59 years with Graves' hyperthyroidism. The chain combines TRBV28 with TRBJ2-7; the D gene is possibly TRBD2 (5 bases). The CDR3 here is CASRDFLGSYEQYF. CDR3 bases: TGTGCCAGCAGGGACTTCCTGGGCTCCTACGAGCAGTACTTC.